The 23 T cell receptor beta chains below come from one sample, sequenced in a study of shared clonotypes between healthy human individuals. Measured with immunoSEQ multiplex PCR; TCRdb has only the in-frame clones, and not every one. The repertoire has approximately 2.4 million clones, nearly 97% of them found once; the top ten carry around 0.13%. Input material: naive CD4+ T cells sorted from blood. Subset indicated: CD45RA+ positively selected. Every receptor here comes from a man aged 18-30 years in good health.

The chain joins TRBV30 to TRBJ1-2; 7 nucleotides match TRBD1. CDR1 is GTSNPN and CDR2 is SVGIG in the germline V gene (reference sequence). CDR3 size: 13 residues. V was clipped by 0 bases and J by 8 bases; unmatched bases: 6. The CDR3 reads CAWSVLTGEGYTF. CDR3 bases: TGTGCCTGGAGTGTACTAACAGGGGAAGGCTACACCTTC.

The V gene is TRBV7-2, the J gene TRBJ2-5; TRBD2 might be the D (5 bases). The germline gives CDR1 SGHTA, CDR2 FQGNSA. Deletions cut 1 base from V and 5 bases from J, with 14 bases between. The CDR3 covers 15 residues. CDR3 bases: TGTGCCAGCAGCTTAGGTCAGCTGGGAGTGGAGACCCAGTACTTC. Translation gives CASSLGQLGVETQYF.

The rearrangement joins TRBV5-1 to TRBJ1-2, with unresolved D. Germline assignment: CDR1 SGHRS and CDR2 YFSETQ. This CDR3 comprises 14 residues. Between the trimmed V and J ends, which lost 4 bases and 5 bases, there was a span of 15 bases. The CDR3 sequence is CASSKAAGEYGYTF. The CDR3 DNA reads TGCGCCAGCAGCAAAGCGGCTGGGGAGTATGGCTACACCTTC.

V and J are TRBV27 and TRBJ2-3; 11 bases are shared with TRBD2. The CDR3 spans 18 residues. Germline V CDR1 and CDR2: MNHEY, SMNVEV (reference sequence). J gave up 4 bases and V 2 bases, and 11 bases lay outside the gene matches. The CDR3 region is CASSLRAPSGGIADTQYF. In DNA form, the CDR3 reads TGTGCCAGCAGTTTACGGGCCCCTAGCGGGGGGATTGCAGATACGCAGTATTTT.

The rearrangement uses TRBV12-1 and TRBJ1-6; TRBD1 was called by the table and not checked on the DNA. TRBV12-1 is a pseudogene locus. The CDR3 is made up of 17 amino acids. The CDR3 DNA is TGTGCCAGCAGCTTTGCTTGGCAGGTCTCCCCTAATTCACCCCTCCACTTT. Its protein product is CASSFAWQVSPNSPLHF.

In its sample, this clone was seen once. The chain recombines TRBV10-3 with TRBJ1-6; no definite D call. The germline V and J ends were trimmed by 8 bases and 0 bases, with 8 bases remaining between them. CDR1 ENHRY and CDR2 SYGVKD come from the germline V gene. CDR3 length: 14 residues. CDR3 DNA: TGTGCCATCGTCTCGAGCTCCTATAATTCACCCCTCCACTTT. Protein product: CAIVSSSYNSPLHF.

For this clone: Other DNA sequences in the sample encode the same CDR3. The J gene is TRBJ2-4, the V gene TRBV10-3, with D possibly called TRBD1 or TRBD2 (6 bases each). Trimming stripped 3 bases from V and 1 base from J, with 10 bases between. Germline-derived CDR1 and CDR2 are ENHRY and SYGVKD. The CDR3 extends over 15 amino acids. CDR3 in amino acids: CAISEGGLAKNIQYF. Here the CDR3 DNA reads TGTGCCATCAGTGAAGGGGGGCTGGCCAAAAACATTCAGTACTTC.

To note about this clone: The same CDR3 also results from other DNA sequences found in this sample. The chain combines TRBV10-3 with TRBJ1-6; no definite D call. The germline CDR1 and CDR2 sequences are ENHRY and SYGVKD. V shed 7 bases and J shed 5 bases, with 6 bases lying between them. This CDR3 contains 12 residues. CDR3 sequence (DNA): TGTGCCATCAAAGGGAATAATTCACCCCTCCACTTT. Encoded protein: CAIKGNNSPLHF.

With respect to this clone: Other DNA sequences in this specimen translate into the identical CDR3. The chain combines TRBV6-1 with TRBJ1-2, with 7 bases fitting TRBD1. CDR1 is MNHNS and CDR2 is SASEGT in the germline V gene. This CDR3 is 13 amino acids long. J lost 4 bases, V lost 6 bases, and 5 bases had no gene match. CDR3 region: CASSDRTGYGYTF. CDR3 DNA: TGTGCCAGCAGCGACCGGACAGGCTATGGCTACACCTTC.

The V call is TRBV9, the J call TRBJ1-3; D gene uncertain. The CDR3 length is 16 residues. V lost 4 bases and J lost 0, with 14 bases in between. CDR1 is SGDLS, CDR2 YYNGEE, per germline. The CDR3, as DNA: TGTGCCAGCAGCATCTCCTATACACCCTCTGGAAACACCATATATTTT. The encoded protein is CASSISYTPSGNTIYF.

The CDR3 region has the DNA TGTGCCAGCAGCGCCCGCCCGGGAGACAGGGACAATGAGCAGTTCTTC. It specifies CASSARPGDRDNEQFF. The chain links TRBV9 to TRBJ2-1, with TRBD1 as a possible D gene (7 bases). The CDR3 loop spans 16 amino acids. V was trimmed by 3 bases and J by 5 bases, leaving 18 bases between them. Germline V gives CDR1 SGDLS, CDR2 YYNGEE.

The V gene is TRBV4-1, the J gene TRBJ2-2; TRBD2 is a possible D gene (6 bases). Germline V gene lookup returns CDR1 MGHRA and CDR2 YSYEKL. The CDR3 has 15 residues. The V end was cut by 4 bases, the J end by 2 bases, with 11 bases between. For the CDR3, the DNA is TGCGCCAGCAGCCTACCGGGACTCAACACCGGGGAGCTGTTTTTT. Residues: CASSLPGLNTGELFF.

This clone has just one count. The CDR3 region is CASSLGGQGHFNEQFF. The CDR3 DNA sequence: TGTGCCAGTAGTCTCGGTGGCCAGGGCCACTTCAATGAGCAGTTCTTC. The gene calls are TRBV19 and TRBJ2-1; maybe TRBD1 (5 bases). CDR1 is LNHDA and CDR2 is SQIVND in the germline V gene (reference sequence). V shed 5 bases and J shed 6 bases, with 20 bases lying between them. The length of the CDR3 is 16 residues.

The rearrangement uses TRBV2 and TRBJ2-2; TRBD2 matches at 11 bases. CDR3 length equals 15 residues. Germline trimming cut 6 bases from V and 3 bases from J; bases unmatched to any gene: 3. CDR1 and CDR2 from the germline V gene are SNHLY and FYNNEI. Here the CDR3 DNA reads TGTGCCAGCAGCCCTAGCGGGGGGCACACCGGGGAGCTGTTTTTT. Translated: CASSPSGGHTGELFF.

This chain joins TRBV19 and TRBJ2-1; 9 bases line up with TRBD1. The germline CDR1 and CDR2 sequences are LNHDA and SQIVND (reference sequence). The CDR3 is made up of 14 amino acids. V shed 6 bases and J 3 bases; nucleotides not matched to a gene: 3. The CDR3 nucleotides read TGTGCCAGTAGCACGACAGGGGGCTACAATGAGCAGTTCTTC. Translation: CASSTTGGYNEQFF.

With respect to this clone: This sample also contains other DNA sequences that code for the same CDR3. V usage is TRBV30 and J usage is TRBJ2-5; no firm D call. The germline V gene has CDR1 GTSNPN and CDR2 SVGIG (reference sequence). Trimming removed 0 bases from V and 2 bases from J, with 4 bases in between. This CDR3 is built from 12 residues. CDR3 bases: TGTGCCTGGAGTGTGGGACAAGAGACCCAGTACTTC. This translates into CAWSVGQETQYF.

The genes are TRBV30 and TRBJ1-6; 10 bases align to TRBD1. V was pared by 5 bases and J by 4 bases, with 8 bases of the junction left unmatched. The germline gives CDR1 GTSNPN, CDR2 SVGIG (reference sequence). CDR3 length equals 16 residues. As DNA, the CDR3 is TGTGCCTGGCGACTGTGGACAGGGGGGTATAATTCACCCCTCCACTTT. This gives the protein CAWRLWTGGYNSPLHF.

This clone was counted a single time. J is TRBJ2-7 and V is TRBV19; D unresolved. CDR1 is LNHDA and CDR2 is SQIVND in the germline V gene (reference sequence). V dropped 5 bases and J dropped 4 bases, with 12 bases sitting between them. The CDR3 length is 13 residues. CDR3 sequence: CASSRPGQYEQYF. The CDR3 bases are TGTGCCAGTAGTCGACCAGGCCAATACGAGCAGTACTTC.

The V and J genes are TRBV30 and TRBJ1-6, with D unresolved. This CDR3 contains 14 residues. Trimming removed 2 bases at V and 11 bases at J, with 16 bases between. CDR1 and CDR2 (germline): GTSNPN, SVGIG (reference sequence). CDR3 bases: TGTGCCTGGAGTAAAGGGAGCGGTTATACACCCCTCCACTTT. This translates into CAWSKGSGYTPLHF.

V usage is TRBV19 and J usage is TRBJ1-2; D gene unclear. In germline, CDR1 is LNHDA, CDR2 SQIVND (reference sequence). CDR3 length equals 15 residues. The V end was cut by 3 bases, the J end by 1 base, with 12 bases between. This CDR3 is CASSIGREINYGYTF. The CDR3 DNA is TGTGCCAGTAGTATTGGCCGAGAGATTAACTATGGCTACACCTTC. Supplemented by reference TRBV19 and TRBJ1-2, the full variable domain reads DGGITQSPKYLFRKEGQNVTLSCEQNLNHDAMYWYRQDPGQGLRLIYYSQIVNDFQKGDIAEGYSVSREKKESFPLTVTSAQKNPTAFYLCASSIGREINYGYTFGSGTRLTVV.

The chain is built from TRBV7-2 and TRBJ2-3; 11 bases are shared with TRBD2. Germline trimming cut 3 bases from V and 9 bases from J; bases unmatched to any gene: 5. The CDR3 sequence is 14 residues long. CDR1 SGHTA and CDR2 FQGNSA come from the germline V gene. CDR3 DNA: TGTGCCAGCAGCTTCAGACTAGCGGGAACAACGCAGTATTTT. This sequence encodes CASSFRLAGTTQYF.

CDR3 residues: CAWSPHGNYGYTF. For the CDR3, the DNA is TGTGCCTGGAGTCCTCACGGTAACTATGGCTACACCTTC. The chain employs TRBV30 and TRBJ1-2; no clear D. Between the trimmed V and J ends, which lost 2 bases and 1 base, there was a span of 8 bases. CDR3 size: 13 residues. Germline CDR1 and CDR2: GTSNPN and SVGIG (reference sequence).

V gene TRBV6-6 combines with J gene TRBJ2-3; 11 nucleotides agree with TRBD2. This CDR3 is 16 amino acids long. V shed 5 bases, J shed 1 base, and the junction held 5 bases outside the gene matches. Germline V gives CDR1 MNHNY, CDR2 SVGAGI (reference sequence). The CDR3 bases are TGTGCCAGCAGTAAACAGACTAGCGGGGGCACAGATACGCAGTATTTT. As protein: CASSKQTSGGTDTQYF.